Sequencing of this T cell receptor (beta chain) was carried out in a study of cytomegalovirus exposure and HLA in healthy donors. Germline-derived CDR1 and CDR2 are SGHTA and FQGNSA. V was trimmed by 1 base and J by 2 bases, leaving 11 bases between them. The CDR3 loop spans 15 amino acids. With respect to this clone: Its antigen remains unidentified.

Participants comprised healthy donors of bone marrow. General study points: The authors judged a highly shared variant cluster likely a sequencing artifact. Rare sequences made up most TCRs, while some public TCRs were found in many donors. Links to common viral pathogens appeared, in a later analysis, for several of the most significant clusters.

60 Vbeta and 13 Jbeta primers were used in PCR. TCRdb keeps only in-frame clones here, not all; method: immunoSEQ multiplex PCR. The sample lists under 200,000 clones, about four fifths occurring once. The chain is built from TRBV7-2 and TRBJ1-2, with unresolved D. This receptor was obtained from a woman aged 45-60 years in good health and CMV-seronegative. The sample comprised PBMCs. As DNA, the CDR3 is TGTGCCAGCAGCTTAGAAGTGGCCCGCAACTATGGCTACACCTTC. Its protein is CASSLEVARNYGYTF.